These T cell receptor beta chains were read from a single sample in a study of patients and donors after allogeneic stem cell transplantation. TCRdb reprocessed the RT-PCR reads with MiXCR, giving one entry per CDR3 protein. The sample lists 20,000 to 25,000 distinct CDR3 sequences, about 30% occurring once. The source material was blood, either unsorted or a sorted T cell fraction (not recorded which). The receptors come from a human donor who was either an allogeneic HSCT recipient or a stem cell or donor lymphocyte infusion donor (not recorded which). It is not recorded whose cells these are; they may come from a transplant donor. Both conserved end residues are part of each CDR3. Each record gives: V gene, clone size, D gene, J gene, CDR3 protein, CDR3 DNA. The D gene is left open where the match is weak. The size of a clone is reported for some rows only, either as once, few or many, or as a class for expanded clones.

v_gene: TRBV10-3
abundance: few
d_gene: -
j_gene: TRBJ2-6
CDR3aa: CAISGVAGANVLTF
CDR3nt: TGTGCCATCAGTGGGGTCGCTGGGGCCAACGTCCTGACTTTC

v_gene: TRBV7-9
abundance: many
d_gene: -
j_gene: TRBJ1-1
CDR3aa: CASSLIRLNTEAFF
CDR3nt: TGTGCCAGCAGCTTAATTCGACTGAACACTGAAGCTTTCTTT

v_gene: TRBV29-1
abundance: -
d_gene: TRBD1
j_gene: TRBJ1-4
CDR3aa: CSVQQGLTNEKLFF
CDR3nt: TGCAGCGTTCAACAGGGGTTGACTAATGAAAAACTGTTTTTT

v_gene: TRBV6-2/TRBV6-3
abundance: few
d_gene: -
j_gene: TRBJ1-5
CDR3aa: CASSPYPVAQHF
CDR3nt: TGTGCCAGCAGCCCCTATCCGGTGGCCCAGCATTTT

v_gene: TRBV20-1
abundance: -
d_gene: TRBD1
j_gene: TRBJ1-5
CDR3aa: CSARTGQPYSNQPQHF
CDR3nt: TGCAGTGCTAGAACGGGACAGCCTTATAGCAATCAGCCCCAGCATTTT

v_gene: TRBV5-1
abundance: -
d_gene: TRBD1
j_gene: TRBJ2-3
CDR3aa: CASSFFSGTGKSDTQYF
CDR3nt: TGCGCCAGCAGCTTTTTTTCCGGGACAGGAAAGTCGGATACGCAGTATTTT

v_gene: TRBV4-2
abundance: -
d_gene: -
j_gene: TRBJ1-1
CDR3aa: CASSQGSFNTEAFF
CDR3nt: TGTGCCAGCAGCCAAGGCAGCTTCAACACTGAAGCTTTCTTT

v_gene: TRBV5-1
abundance: once
d_gene: -
j_gene: TRBJ1-1
CDR3aa: CASSSLGPLDTEAFF
CDR3nt: TGCGCCAGCAGCAGTTTGGGACCGCTGGACACTGAAGCTTTCTTT

v_gene: TRBV10-3
abundance: -
d_gene: -
j_gene: TRBJ2-3
CDR3aa: CAITKKRGLDTQYF
CDR3nt: TGTGCCATCACCAAGAAGAGGGGTTTAGATACGCAGTATTTT

v_gene: TRBV7-2
abundance: few
d_gene: -
j_gene: TRBJ2-2
CDR3aa: CASSLDSGMGGELFF
CDR3nt: TGTGCCAGCAGCTTAGACTCCGGGATGGGCGGGGAGCTGTTTTTT

v_gene: TRBV29-1
abundance: few
d_gene: TRBD1
j_gene: TRBJ1-1
CDR3aa: CSVLRQGGTEAFF
CDR3nt: TGCAGCGTTCTACGACAGGGAGGCACTGAAGCTTTCTTT

v_gene: TRBV5-1
abundance: -
d_gene: -
j_gene: TRBJ2-3
CDR3aa: CASSLSSGGTDTQYF
CDR3nt: TGCGCCAGCAGCTTGTCGTCAGGGGGGACAGATACGCAGTATTTT

v_gene: TRBV29-1
abundance: -
d_gene: -
j_gene: TRBJ1-1
CDR3aa: CSVGGINTEAFF
CDR3nt: TGCAGCGTTGGGGGGATTAACACTGAAGCTTTCTTT

v_gene: TRBV13
abundance: many
d_gene: TRBD1
j_gene: TRBJ1-3
CDR3aa: CASSPRQGRNTIYF
CDR3nt: TGTGCCAGCAGCCCCAGACAGGGGAGAAACACCATATATTTT

v_gene: TRBV6-6
abundance: -
d_gene: -
j_gene: TRBJ1-2
CDR3aa: CASSYSRDIHYGYTF
CDR3nt: TGTGCCAGCAGTTACTCGAGGGATATCCACTATGGCTACACCTTC

v_gene: TRBV7-2
abundance: few
d_gene: -
j_gene: TRBJ1-2
CDR3aa: CASSLKGNYGYTF
CDR3nt: TGTGCCAGCAGCTTAAAAGGCAACTATGGCTACACCTTC

v_gene: TRBV7-2
abundance: -
d_gene: TRBD1
j_gene: TRBJ1-4
CDR3aa: CASSLGTGRNEKLFF
CDR3nt: TGTGCCAGCAGCCTGGGGACAGGGCGTAATGAAAAACTGTTTTTT

v_gene: TRBV27
abundance: few
d_gene: TRBD1
j_gene: TRBJ1-4
CDR3aa: CASSPSTGKYEKLFF
CDR3nt: TGTGCCAGCAGTCCGTCGACAGGGAAGTATGAAAAACTGTTTTTT

v_gene: TRBV12-3/TRBV12-4
abundance: many
d_gene: TRBD1
j_gene: TRBJ2-4
CDR3aa: CASSPGQGSSGGFKNIQYF
CDR3nt: TGTGCCAGCAGTCCCGGACAGGGGTCCTCAGGAGGTTTCAAAAACATTCAGTACTTC

v_gene: TRBV20-1
abundance: -
d_gene: -
j_gene: TRBJ1-5
CDR3aa: CSAGRADQPQHF
CDR3nt: TGCAGTGCTGGGCGGGCCGATCAGCCCCAGCATTTT

v_gene: TRBV27
abundance: -
d_gene: -
j_gene: TRBJ1-5
CDR3aa: CASSLWWGWPQHF
CDR3nt: TGTGCCAGCAGTTTATGGTGGGGATGGCCCCAGCATTTT

v_gene: TRBV4-1
abundance: -
d_gene: -
j_gene: TRBJ1-2
CDR3aa: CASSQKDFYGYTF
CDR3nt: TGCGCCAGCAGCCAAAAGGATTTCTATGGCTACACCTTC

v_gene: TRBV5-1
abundance: -
d_gene: TRBD2
j_gene: TRBJ2-1
CDR3aa: CASSLNSGGDNEQFF
CDR3nt: TGCGCCAGCAGCTTGAATAGCGGGGGGGACAATGAGCAGTTCTTC

v_gene: TRBV29-1
abundance: many
d_gene: TRBD1
j_gene: TRBJ1-1
CDR3aa: CSVTGTGAFTEAFF
CDR3nt: TGCAGCGTTACCGGGACAGGGGCATTCACTGAAGCTTTCTTT

v_gene: TRBV6-5
abundance: few
d_gene: -
j_gene: TRBJ1-2
CDR3aa: CASSHGVNGYTF
CDR3nt: TGTGCCAGCAGCCACGGCGTCAATGGCTACACCTTC

v_gene: TRBV7-9
abundance: medium-sized
d_gene: -
j_gene: TRBJ1-4
CDR3aa: CASSLGEVKLFF
CDR3nt: TGTGCCAGCAGCTTAGGGGAGGTCAAACTGTTTTTT

v_gene: TRBV20-1
abundance: few
d_gene: TRBD2
j_gene: TRBJ2-1
CDR3aa: CSASGGASYNEQFF
CDR3nt: TGCAGTGCTAGCGGGGGGGCCTCCTACAATGAGCAGTTCTTC

v_gene: TRBV12-3/TRBV12-4
abundance: -
d_gene: -
j_gene: TRBJ1-1
CDR3aa: CASNKNTEAFF
CDR3nt: TGTGCCAGCAATAAAAACACTGAAGCTTTCTTT

v_gene: TRBV10-3
abundance: -
d_gene: -
j_gene: TRBJ1-2
CDR3aa: CAISASRQGTGYTF
CDR3nt: TGTGCCATCAGTGCCTCAAGGCAGGGCACTGGCTACACCTTC

v_gene: TRBV7-6
abundance: -
d_gene: -
j_gene: TRBJ2-2
CDR3aa: CASSWIGTGTGELFF
CDR3nt: TGTGCCAGCAGCTGGATTGGGACGGGCACCGGGGAGCTGTTTTTT

v_gene: TRBV7-3
abundance: -
d_gene: -
j_gene: TRBJ2-3
CDR3aa: CASSLQGTYTDTQYF
CDR3nt: TGTGCCAGCAGCTTACAGGGGACCTACACAGATACGCAGTATTTT

v_gene: TRBV6-5
abundance: -
d_gene: -
j_gene: TRBJ2-3
CDR3aa: CASSYQPGGTDTQYF
CDR3nt: TGTGCCAGCAGTTATCAGCCAGGGGGCACAGATACGCAGTATTTT

v_gene: TRBV5-1
abundance: -
d_gene: TRBD1
j_gene: TRBJ1-2
CDR3aa: CASSLDPQGAGGYTF
CDR3nt: TGCGCCAGCAGCTTGGACCCCCAGGGGGCAGGCGGCTACACCTTC

v_gene: TRBV20-1
abundance: -
d_gene: TRBD1
j_gene: TRBJ1-4
CDR3aa: CSARGPGTVNRGKLFF
CDR3nt: TGCAGTGCTAGAGGCCCCGGGACAGTGAATAGGGGAAAACTGTTTTTT

v_gene: TRBV12-3/TRBV12-4
abundance: -
d_gene: -
j_gene: TRBJ2-2
CDR3aa: CASSLVPGELFF
CDR3nt: TGTGCCAGCAGTTTAGTCCCCGGGGAGCTGTTTTTT

v_gene: TRBV2
abundance: -
d_gene: -
j_gene: TRBJ2-1
CDR3aa: CASTLDRLGNEQFF
CDR3nt: TGTGCCAGCACTTTAGACAGGCTAGGTAATGAGCAGTTCTTC

v_gene: TRBV4-3
abundance: few
d_gene: -
j_gene: TRBJ1-5
CDR3aa: CASSQEENQPQHF
CDR3nt: TGCGCCAGCAGCCAAGAGGAGAATCAGCCCCAGCATTTT

v_gene: TRBV7-2
abundance: few
d_gene: -
j_gene: TRBJ1-6
CDR3aa: CASSFTSVYNSPLHF
CDR3nt: TGTGCCAGCAGCTTTACCTCAGTTTATAATTCACCCCTCCACTTT

v_gene: TRBV20-1
abundance: few
d_gene: -
j_gene: TRBJ2-7
CDR3aa: CSARDAVAYEQYF
CDR3nt: TGCAGTGCTAGAGACGCAGTCGCCTACGAGCAGTACTTC

v_gene: TRBV7-2
abundance: -
d_gene: TRBD1
j_gene: TRBJ1-2
CDR3aa: CASSTSGTAYGYTF
CDR3nt: TGTGCCAGCAGCACCAGCGGGACAGCCTATGGCTACACCTTC

v_gene: TRBV5-6
abundance: -
d_gene: -
j_gene: TRBJ2-5
CDR3aa: CASSSYARSNEETQYF
CDR3nt: TGTGCCAGCAGCTCCTACGCAAGATCGAATGAAGAGACCCAGTACTTC

v_gene: TRBV7-2
abundance: few
d_gene: -
j_gene: TRBJ1-1
CDR3aa: CASSPIGQGAAFF
CDR3nt: TGTGCCAGCAGCCCGATAGGGCAGGGTGCGGCTTTCTTT